Listed below are T cell receptor beta chains from one sample, sequenced in a study of spatial heterogeneity in lung cancer. TCRdb re-called the 5' RACE reads with MiXCR, one entry per CDR3 protein. The sample records tens of thousands of distinct CDR3 sequences, roughly 7.4% being singletons. The sample was PBMCs, taken at surgery. These receptors came from a male donor with early-stage non-small cell lung cancer. Each CDR3 is given with its conserved first and last residue. D genes are given only for firm matches. Clone size is stated in some rows and not others, as once, few, many or a class when expanded.

cdr3_aa: CSATSGTGGWEQYF
cdr3_nt: TGCAGTGCTACCTCCGGGACAGGGGGCTGGGAGCAGTACTTC
clone_size: few
d_call: TRBD1
j_call: TRBJ2-7
v_call: TRBV20-1

cdr3_aa: CSARDQANSGNTIYF
cdr3_nt: TGCAGTGCTAGAGATCAGGCTAACTCTGGAAACACCATATATTTT
clone_size: few
d_call: -
j_call: TRBJ1-3
v_call: TRBV20-1

cdr3_aa: CASSGAVRDTQYF
cdr3_nt: TGTGCCAGCAGCGGGGCGGTCAGAGATACGCAGTATTTT
clone_size: -
d_call: -
j_call: TRBJ2-3
v_call: TRBV6-2/TRBV6-3

cdr3_aa: CASRPTKKGGGTEAFF
cdr3_nt: TGTGCCAGCAGACCTACTAAGAAGGGGGGAGGGACTGAAGCTTTCTTT
clone_size: many
d_call: -
j_call: TRBJ1-1
v_call: TRBV6-5

cdr3_aa: CAWSRAGGRTDTQYF
cdr3_nt: TGTGCCTGGAGTCGAGCGGGGGGGCGCACAGATACGCAGTATTTT
clone_size: -
d_call: TRBD2
j_call: TRBJ2-3
v_call: TRBV30

cdr3_aa: CASSPQGGDEAFF
cdr3_nt: TGTGCCAGCAGTCCCCAGGGGGGGGACGAAGCTTTCTTT
clone_size: -
d_call: TRBD1
j_call: TRBJ1-1
v_call: TRBV28

cdr3_aa: CASRANSVADTQYF
cdr3_nt: TGTGCCAGCAGGGCTAATTCGGTCGCAGATACGCAGTATTTT
clone_size: -
d_call: -
j_call: TRBJ2-3
v_call: TRBV7-2

cdr3_aa: CASTLPRTQGFASGETQYF
cdr3_nt: TGTGCCAGCACCCTCCCCCGGACGCAGGGTTTTGCAAGCGGGGAGACCCAGTACTTC
clone_size: -
d_call: -
j_call: TRBJ2-5
v_call: TRBV7-6

cdr3_aa: CASSLGEHAGTGELFF
cdr3_nt: TGTGCCAGCAGTTTAGGGGAACACGCCGGCACCGGGGAGCTGTTTTTT
clone_size: few
d_call: -
j_call: TRBJ2-2
v_call: TRBV27

cdr3_aa: CASRLTAGTGTGELFF
cdr3_nt: TGTGCCAGCAGACTTACGGCGGGGACGGGAACCGGGGAGCTGTTTTTT
clone_size: many
d_call: -
j_call: TRBJ2-2
v_call: TRBV7-3

cdr3_aa: CASSNRGPTYNEQFF
cdr3_nt: TGTGCCAGCAGCAACAGGGGACCAACCTACAATGAGCAGTTCTTC
clone_size: -
d_call: TRBD1
j_call: TRBJ2-1
v_call: TRBV7-2

cdr3_aa: CASSYWRGGRETQYF
cdr3_nt: TGTGCCAGCAGTTACTGGCGGGGGGGCCGAGAGACCCAGTACTTC
clone_size: -
d_call: TRBD2
j_call: TRBJ2-5
v_call: TRBV6-5

cdr3_aa: CASRGEFPAGEQFF
cdr3_nt: TGTGCCAGCAGGGGCGAATTCCCGGCGGGTGAGCAGTTCTTC
clone_size: -
d_call: -
j_call: TRBJ2-1
v_call: TRBV2

cdr3_aa: CASSARGQGMNTEAFF
cdr3_nt: TGTGCCAGCTCCGCCCGCGGACAGGGAATGAACACTGAAGCTTTCTTT
clone_size: -
d_call: TRBD1
j_call: TRBJ1-1
v_call: TRBV18

cdr3_aa: CASSDDRSSYNEQFF
cdr3_nt: TGTGCCAGCAGTGATGACAGGAGCTCCTACAATGAGCAGTTCTTC
clone_size: -
d_call: -
j_call: TRBJ2-1
v_call: TRBV6-5

cdr3_aa: CASSVSGSPLHF
cdr3_nt: TGTGCCAGCAGCGTATCAGGTTCACCCCTCCACTTT
clone_size: many
d_call: -
j_call: TRBJ1-6
v_call: TRBV9

cdr3_aa: CASTLGPGRNYGYTF
cdr3_nt: TGTGCCAGCACCTTAGGACCAGGGAGGAACTATGGCTACACCTTC
clone_size: many
d_call: -
j_call: TRBJ1-2
v_call: TRBV6-2/TRBV6-3

cdr3_aa: CASSHRDRDDGYTF
cdr3_nt: TGTGCCAGCAGCCATAGGGACAGGGACGATGGCTACACCTTC
clone_size: many
d_call: TRBD1
j_call: TRBJ1-2
v_call: TRBV3-1

cdr3_aa: CASSLGAPPTNEKLFF
cdr3_nt: TGTGCCAGCAGCTTAGGGGCCCCGCCAACTAATGAAAAACTGTTTTTT
clone_size: -
d_call: -
j_call: TRBJ1-4
v_call: TRBV7-2

cdr3_aa: CASRGRGMNTEAFF
cdr3_nt: TGTGCCAGCAGGGGAAGGGGTATGAACACTGAAGCTTTCTTT
clone_size: many
d_call: -
j_call: TRBJ1-1
v_call: TRBV2

cdr3_aa: CACSLGQGYEQYF
cdr3_nt: TGCGCCTGCAGCTTGGGACAGGGATACGAGCAGTACTTC
clone_size: -
d_call: TRBD1
j_call: TRBJ2-7
v_call: TRBV5-1

cdr3_aa: CASSPPSSIGNSPLHF
cdr3_nt: TGTGCCAGCTCACCACCATCGTCGATTGGGAATTCACCCCTCCACTTT
clone_size: many
d_call: -
j_call: TRBJ1-6
v_call: TRBV18